One sample yielded the 26 T cell receptor beta chains listed below, sequenced in a study of blood T cell repertoires in COVID-19. The repertoire was sequenced with immunoSEQ multiplex PCR; TCRdb's copy has only in-frame clones and lacks some. The top ten clones hold about 4.2% of a sample with fewer than 180,000 clones, approximately 90% of them seen once. Sequencing used peripheral blood. These receptors were obtained from a woman aged 55-69 years with active or convalescent COVID-19.

This clone came up once. This rearrangement joins TRBV18 to TRBJ2-5; D is perhaps TRBD2 (6 bases). Germline CDR1 reads KGHSH; CDR2 reads LQKENI. V was clipped by 2 bases and J by 5 bases, with 12 bases between them. The CDR3 is made up of 14 amino acids. In nucleotides, the CDR3 is TGTGCCAGCTCACCAGGACGACGGGGGGAGACCCAGTACTTC. Its translation: CASSPGRRGETQYF.

This chain joins TRBV7-9 and TRBJ2-1, with 8 bases lining up with TRBD2. After removal of 1 base from V and 10 bases from J, the junction contained 12 bases not matched to a gene. The CDR3 length is 16 residues. Germline lookup yields CDR1 SEHNR and CDR2 FQNEAQ (reference sequence). For the CDR3, the DNA is TGTGCCAGCAGCTTAGTCCCAGCGGGGGCTCCACGGGAGCAGTTCTTC. Translating gives CASSLVPAGAPREQFF.

The chain couples TRBV19 to TRBJ2-1, with TRBD1 identical over 10 bases. The V gene end was trimmed by 3 bases and the J gene end by 6 bases; junction bases not matched to a gene: 5. CDR1 LNHDA and CDR2 SQIVND come from the germline V gene (reference sequence). This CDR3 contains 15 residues. The DNA for the CDR3 is TGTGCCAGTAGTATTAGGGGACAGGGGCTCAATGAGCAGTTCTTC. The encoded protein is CASSIRGQGLNEQFF.

The chain couples TRBV19 to TRBJ2-1, with TRBD1 matching over 8 bases. The CDR3 has 16 amino acids. Germline V gene lookup returns CDR1 LNHDA and CDR2 SQIVND (reference sequence). V trimming: 7 bases; J trimming: 4 bases; junction bases outside the gene matches: 12. CDR3 loop: CASTPGGRGGYNEQFF. The CDR3 region has the DNA TGTGCCAGTACCCCAGGGGGCAGGGGAGGTTACAATGAGCAGTTCTTC.

The rearrangement joins TRBV5-1 to TRBJ2-5; tentatively, D is TRBD2 (5 bases). The CDR3 has 14 residues. V lost 3 bases, J lost 5 bases, and 14 bases lay in between. The germline V gene has CDR1 SGHRS and CDR2 YFSETQ. This CDR3 reads CASSSGLIGETQYF. The CDR3 DNA reads as TGCGCCAGCAGCTCCGGACTGATCGGCGAGACCCAGTACTTC.

This chain joins TRBV6-2 or TRBV6-3 and TRBJ1-1; D uncertain. The CDR3 has 13 residues. Germline V CDR1 and CDR2: MNHEY, SVGEGT. Trimming took off 2 bases at V and 0 bases at J, with 4 bases between the two ends. The CDR3 loop is CASSYIMNTEAFF. The CDR3 bases are TGTGCCAGCAGTTACATTATGAACACTGAAGCTTTCTTT.

The V gene is TRBV7-8, the J gene TRBJ1-5; 8 bases align to TRBD1. Germline trimming cut 0 bases from V and 2 bases from J; bases unmatched to any gene: 12. Germline CDR1 is SGHVS and CDR2 is FQNEAQ. This CDR3 has 19 residues. This CDR3 reads CASSLAGAGQGRGNQPQHF. The CDR3 DNA sequence: TGTGCCAGCAGCTTAGCAGGTGCCGGACAGGGCCGAGGCAATCAGCCCCAGCATTTT.

This rearrangement joins TRBV6-6 to TRBJ2-5, with 14 bases matching TRBD2. Germline CDR1 and CDR2: MNHNY and SVGAGI (reference sequence). Germline trimming cut 6 bases from V and 6 bases from J; bases unmatched to any gene: 12. The length of the CDR3 is 17 residues. The DNA for the CDR3 is TGTGCCAGCAGCCGATCGCCGGGACTAGCGGGGGACAAGACCCAGTACTTC. It encodes CASSRSPGLAGDKTQYF.

This clone was detected only once. The chain is built from TRBV6-5 and TRBJ1-1; 9 bases line up with TRBD1. CDR1 and CDR2 (germline): MNHEY, SVGAGI. This CDR3 has 15 amino acids. V shed 2 bases, J shed 5 bases, and the junction held 6 bases outside the gene matches. The CDR3: CASSYGGTGTTEAFF. CDR3 coding DNA: TGTGCCAGCAGTTACGGCGGGACAGGGACGACTGAAGCTTTCTTT.

The genes are TRBV4-1 and TRBJ1-2; D might be TRBD1 (5 bases). CDR3 length: 14 amino acids. Trimming took 0 bases from V and 7 from J, leaving 12 bases between them. Germline CDR1 MGHRA, CDR2 YSYEKL. CDR3 DNA sequence: TGCGCCAGCAGCCAAGATCTTGGCAGGGCTGGCTACACCTTC. Translating it yields CASSQDLGRAGYTF.

The CDR3 coding sequence is TGTGCCAGCAGTTACGACGGGGATCCCACCTTC. It encodes CASSYDGDPTF. V gene TRBV6-2 or TRBV6-3 combines with J gene TRBJ1-2, with D hard to call. CDR3 length: 11 residues. The germline CDR1 and CDR2 sequences are MNHEY and SVGEGT. With 2 bases removed from V and 13 bases from J, the gap between germline ends came to 11 bases.

The chain links TRBV19 to TRBJ2-3, with 7 nucleotides matching TRBD1. Germline lookup yields CDR1 LNHDA and CDR2 SQIVND (reference sequence). The junction had 3 bases not matched to a gene; V was cut back by 6 bases and J by 0 bases. The CDR3 loop spans 14 amino acids. CDR3 nucleotides: TGTGCCAGTAGGACAGGGCCTAGCACAGATACGCAGTATTTT. Its translation: CASRTGPSTDTQYF. The full variable domain, its missing parts supplied by reference TRBV19 and TRBJ2-3, is DGGITQSPKYLFRKEGQNVTLSCEQNLNHDAMYWYRQDPGQGLRLIYYSQIVNDFQKGDIAEGYSVSREKKESFPLTVTSAQKNPTAFYLCASRTGPSTDTQYFGPGTRLTVL.

The chain is built from TRBV19 and TRBJ1-4; TRBD1 aligns across 7 bases. CDR1 and CDR2 from the germline V gene are LNHDA and SQIVND (reference sequence). J lost 0 bases, V lost 4 bases, and 2 bases had no gene match. CDR3 length: 15 residues. CDR3 coding DNA: TGTGCCAGTAGTAGCCAGGGGGCAACTAATGAAAAACTGTTTTTT. The encoded protein is CASSSQGATNEKLFF.

This rearrangement joins TRBV7-6 to TRBJ1-1; 9 nucleotides align to TRBD1. Germline V gene lookup returns CDR1 SGHVS and CDR2 FNYEAQ. The CDR3 is made up of 17 amino acids. V trimming: 4 bases; J trimming: 5 bases; junction bases outside the gene matches: 14. DNA of the CDR3: TGTGCCAGCAGCTCTCTTCCGGGACAGGGTCGAGTGACTGAAGCTTTCTTT. This codes for CASSSLPGQGRVTEAFF.

The chain is built from TRBV5-6 and TRBJ1-2; D is possibly TRBD1 (6 bases). The germline V gene has CDR1 SGHDT and CDR2 YYEEEE. This CDR3 spans 14 amino acids. Deletions cut 3 bases from V and 0 bases from J, with 9 bases between. In DNA form, the CDR3 reads TGTGCCAGCAGCTGGGACATAGCTAACTATGGCTACACCTTC. It specifies CASSWDIANYGYTF.

The chain couples TRBV29-1 to TRBJ1-2; 10 bases line up with TRBD1. The germline CDR1 and CDR2 sequences are SQVTM and ANQGSEA. V lost 4 bases to trimming and J lost 8 bases; unmatched junction nucleotides: 10. The CDR3 totals 14 residues. DNA for the CDR3: TGCAGCGTTGTACGACAGGGGGCAGGGGAGGGCTACACCTTC. Translating it yields CSVVRQGAGEGYTF.

The chain carries TRBV10-3 and TRBJ1-1, with D possibly being TRBD1 (5 bases). There are 13 residues in the CDR3. Germline assignment: CDR1 ENHRY and CDR2 SYGVKD. The V gene lost 7 bases and the J gene lost 1 base, with 10 bases spanning the gap. CDR3 loop: CAITRQTNTEAFF. CDR3 coding DNA: TGTGCCATCACTAGACAGACGAACACTGAAGCTTTCTTT.

In the case of this clone: This same CDR3 is encoded by further DNA sequences in the sample. This chain joins TRBV6-5 and TRBJ1-2; 10 nucleotides agree with TRBD1. J was trimmed by 4 bases and V by 0 bases; bases with no gene match: 2. CDR3 length: 15 residues. The germline V gene has CDR1 MNHEY and CDR2 SVGAGI. CDR3 DNA sequence: TGTGCCAGCAGTTACTCGACAGGGGGCGGCTATGGCTACACCTTC. It is translated as CASSYSTGGGYGYTF.

The gene calls are TRBV6-2 or TRBV6-3 and TRBJ1-1, with TRBD1 matching over 7 bases. Germline trimming cut 0 bases from V and 1 base from J; bases unmatched to any gene: 2. From germline, CDR1 is MNHEY and CDR2 SVGEGT. The CDR3 loop spans 15 amino acids. CDR3 DNA sequence: TGTGCCAGCAGTTACTCGAACAGGGGGAACACTGAAGCTTTCTTT. This translates into CASSYSNRGNTEAFF.

This sequence joins TRBV29-1 and TRBJ2-5, with TRBD2 matching over 14 bases. With 1 base clipped from V and 5 bases from J, the junction kept 6 bases outside the gene matches. The CDR3 has 16 amino acids. Per the germline V gene, CDR1 is SQVTM and CDR2 is ANQGSEA. CDR3 region: CSVEVTSGGAWETQYF. The CDR3 DNA is TGCAGCGTTGAAGTGACTAGCGGGGGGGCGTGGGAGACCCAGTACTTC. Drawing the rest from reference TRBV29-1 and TRBJ2-5, the complete variable domain is SAVISQKPSRDICQRGTSLTIQCQVDSQVTMMFWYRQQPGQSLTLIATANQGSEATYESGFVIDKFPISRPNLTFSTLTVSNMSPEDSSIYLCSVEVTSGGAWETQYFGPGTRLLVL.

This clone was seen once. The J gene is TRBJ1-1, the V gene TRBV5-6; TRBD1 might be the D (5 bases). Looked up from germline, CDR1 is SGHDT and CDR2 is YYEEEE. Trimming left V 4 bases short and J 1 base short, with 14 bases between. The CDR3 loop spans 15 amino acids. The CDR3 nucleotides are TGTGCCAGCAGCCCCGGGGCGGGGTGGAACACTGAAGCTTTCTTT. Translating gives CASSPGAGWNTEAFF.

The chain employs TRBV5-5 and TRBJ1-5, with D perhaps matching TRBD1 (5 bases). The CDR3 covers 14 residues. Trimming left V 3 bases short and J 3 bases short, with 10 bases between. Germline loops: CDR1 SGHKS, CDR2 YYEKEE (reference sequence). CDR3 sequence: CASSYQGINQPQHF. DNA for the CDR3: TGTGCCAGCAGCTATCAGGGTATCAATCAGCCCCAGCATTTT.

This chain connects TRBV19 to TRBJ1-4; 7 nucleotides match TRBD1. V trimming: 5 bases; J trimming: 2 bases; junction bases outside the gene matches: 5. CDR3 length: 15 residues. CDR1 LNHDA and CDR2 SQIVND come from the germline V gene (reference sequence). The CDR3 protein is CASSARRGTNEKLFF. The CDR3 DNA reads TGTGCCAGTAGTGCCCGCAGGGGGACTAATGAAAAACTGTTTTTT.

The chain employs TRBV25-1 and TRBJ2-5; 8 bases fit TRBD2. Losses at the gene ends were 2 bases for V and 3 bases for J; bases not matched to a gene: 8. The CDR3 runs 16 residues. The germline CDR1 and CDR2 sequences are MGHDK and SYGVNS. For the CDR3, the DNA is TGTGCCAGCAGTGAACCCGGGAGGGGCCGGGAAGAGACCCAGTACTTC. The encoded protein is CASSEPGRGREETQYF.

The genes are TRBV5-1 and TRBJ2-7; D is possibly TRBD1 or TRBD2 (6 bases each). CDR1 and CDR2 from the germline V gene are SGHRS and YFSETQ. The length of the CDR3 is 15 residues. Between the trimmed V and J ends, which lost 4 bases and 6 bases, there was a span of 20 bases. CDR3 residues: CASSLEGQGSIEQYF. The CDR3 DNA is TGCGCCAGCAGCCTGGAGGGGCAGGGGTCCATCGAGCAGTACTTC.

V is TRBV7-2 and J is TRBJ2-3; D remains unclear. Between the trimmed V and J ends, which lost 4 bases and 2 bases, there was a span of 4 bases. Germline-derived CDR1 and CDR2 are SGHTA and FQGNSA. This CDR3 has 12 residues. The CDR3 here is CASSSYTDTQYF. As DNA, the CDR3 is TGTGCCAGCAGCTCCTACACAGATACGCAGTATTTT.